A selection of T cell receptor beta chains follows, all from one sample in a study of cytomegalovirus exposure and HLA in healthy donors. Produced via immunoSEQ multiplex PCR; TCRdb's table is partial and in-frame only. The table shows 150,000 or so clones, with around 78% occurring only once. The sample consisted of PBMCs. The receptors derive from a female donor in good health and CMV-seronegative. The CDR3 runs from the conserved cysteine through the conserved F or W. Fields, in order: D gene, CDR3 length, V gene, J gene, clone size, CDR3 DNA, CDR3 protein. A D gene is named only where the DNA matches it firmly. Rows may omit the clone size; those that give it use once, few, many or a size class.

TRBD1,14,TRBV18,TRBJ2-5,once,TGTGCCAGCTCACCACGGGACAGACAAGAGACCCAGTACTTC,CASSPRDRQETQYF
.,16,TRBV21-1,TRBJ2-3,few,TGTGCCAGCAGCAAAAGAGGGTATACTAGCACAGATACGCAGTATTTT,CASSKRGYTSTDTQYF
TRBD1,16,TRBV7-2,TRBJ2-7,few,TGTGCCAGCAGCGCAAGTGCACAGGGGGCGCGCTACGAGCAGTACTTC,CASSASAQGARYEQYF
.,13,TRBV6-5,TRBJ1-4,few,TGTGCCAGCTTGAGTAGAGGTAATGAAAAACTGTTTTTT,CASLSRGNEKLFF
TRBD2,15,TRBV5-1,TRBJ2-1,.,TGCGCCACGAGCCCGGGACTACCTCAAGAGGGGGAGCAGTTCTTC,CATSPGLPQEGEQFF
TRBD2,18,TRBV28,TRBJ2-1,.,TGTGCCAGCAGTTTTCCAGCTAGCGGGGGGAGCTCCTACAATGAGCAGTTCTTC,CASSFPASGGSSYNEQFF
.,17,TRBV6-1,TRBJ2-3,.,TGTGCCAGCAGTGCACTCCCAGGCGGGGGCTCGGCAGATACGCAGTATTTT,CASSALPGGGSADTQYF
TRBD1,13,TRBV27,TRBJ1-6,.,TGTGCCAGCAGTTTACAGGGGGCTTCACCCCTCCACTTT,CASSLQGASPLHF
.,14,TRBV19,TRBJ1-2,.,TGTGCCAGTAGTATAGTGGGGGAGGACTATGGCTACACCTTC,CASSIVGEDYGYTF
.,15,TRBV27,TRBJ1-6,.,TGTGCCGCCGGACAGAGGAGCTCCTATAATTCACCCCTCCACTTT,CAAGQRSSYNSPLHF
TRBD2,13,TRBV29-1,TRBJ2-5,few,TGCAGCGTTGTTGCGGGGGGCCAAGAGACCCAGTACTTC,CSVVAGGQETQYF
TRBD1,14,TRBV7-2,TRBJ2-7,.,TGTGCCAGCAGCGAGGGGACAGTAAGCTACGAGCAGTACTTC,CASSEGTVSYEQYF
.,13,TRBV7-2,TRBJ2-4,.,TGTGCCAGCAGCTATCGGGGTCAAAACATTCAGTACTTC,CASSYRGQNIQYF
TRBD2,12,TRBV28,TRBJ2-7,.,TGTGCCAGCACGGGACTAGCGAGGGAGCAGTACTTC,CASTGLAREQYF
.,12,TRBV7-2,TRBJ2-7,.,TGTGCCAGCACCAGGGGCGTTAGCGAGCAGTACTTC,CASTRGVSEQYF
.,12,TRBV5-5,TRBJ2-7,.,TGTGCCAGCAGTCTCAGCGCCTACGAGCAGTACTTC,CASSLSAYEQYF
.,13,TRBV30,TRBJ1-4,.,TGTGCCTGGAGTGTATGGGGGGGGCAAAAACTGTTTTTT,CAWSVWGGQKLFF
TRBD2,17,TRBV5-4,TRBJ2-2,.,TGTGCCAGCAGCCCGGGACTAGCGGGGATTAACACCGGGGAGCTGTTTTTT,CASSPGLAGINTGELFF
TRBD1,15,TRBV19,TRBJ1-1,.,TGTGCCAGTAGTATTCAGGGGGCGGTGAACACTGAAGCTTTCTTT,CASSIQGAVNTEAFF
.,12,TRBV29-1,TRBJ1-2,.,TGCAGCGTTCAAGGGCTGAGGGATGGCTACACCTTC,CSVQGLRDGYTF
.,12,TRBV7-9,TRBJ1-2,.,TGTGCCAGCAGCTCTAACCACTATGGCTACACCTTC,CASSSNHYGYTF
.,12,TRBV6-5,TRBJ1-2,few,TGTGCCAGCAGTTACACGGGTTTAGGCTACACCTTC,CASSYTGLGYTF
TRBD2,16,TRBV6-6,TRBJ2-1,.,TGTGCCAGCTACGGGGAAGGGAGGGAGAGGAACAATGAGCAGTTCTTC,CASYGEGRERNNEQFF
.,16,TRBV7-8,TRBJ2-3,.,TGTGCCAGCAGCTTTGGACAGCGGGGTAGCACAGATACGCAGTATTTT,CASSFGQRGSTDTQYF
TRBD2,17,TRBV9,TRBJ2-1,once,TGTGCCAGCAGCGAGACCTCGTGGCTAGCGGGGGACAATGAGCAGTTCTTC,CASSETSWLAGDNEQFF
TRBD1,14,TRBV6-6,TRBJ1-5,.,TGTGCCAGCAGGAAGGACAGGGACAATCAGCCCCAGCATTTT,CASRKDRDNQPQHF
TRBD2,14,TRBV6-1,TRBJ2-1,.,TGTGCCAGCTCCACCGGGACTAGTAACTATGAGCAGTTCTTC,CASSTGTSNYEQFF
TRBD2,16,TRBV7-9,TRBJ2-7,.,TGTGCCAGCAGCTTTCTTCGAGGGACTAGCCGACAAGAGCAGTACTTC,CASSFLRGTSRQEQYF
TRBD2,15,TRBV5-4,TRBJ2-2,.,TGTGCCAGCAGTCACCCGGGGGGGCGGGTCGGGGAGCTGTTTTTT,CASSHPGGRVGELFF
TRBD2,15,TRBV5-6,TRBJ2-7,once,TGTGCCACGACCGCTGGGACTAGCGGACCGTTCGGGCAGTACTTC,CATTAGTSGPFGQYF
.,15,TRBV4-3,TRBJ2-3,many,TGCGCCAGCAGCCAAGGTTCCGGCGCGGTAGATACGCAGTATTTT,CASSQGSGAVDTQYF
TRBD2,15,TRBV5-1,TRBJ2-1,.,TGCGCCAGCAGCTTTAGCGGGACCTCCTACAATGAGCAGTTCTTC,CASSFSGTSYNEQFF
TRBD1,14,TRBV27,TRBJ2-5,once,TGTGCCAGCAGTTTTGCAGGGGGCCTGGAGACCCAGTACTTC,CASSFAGGLETQYF
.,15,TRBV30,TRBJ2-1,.,TGTGCCTGGAGGGGTCTAAGCGGGTATAGCAATGAGCAGTTCTTC,CAWRGLSGYSNEQFF
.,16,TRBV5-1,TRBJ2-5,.,TGCGCCAGCAGCTTGGCGCTTCGGCAGGGTCAAGAGACCCAGTACTTC,CASSLALRQGQETQYF
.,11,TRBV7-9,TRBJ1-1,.,TGTGCCAGCAGAGGGGGAACTGAAGCTTTCTTT,CASRGGTEAFF
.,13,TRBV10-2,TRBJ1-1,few,TGCGCCAGCAGTGAGTCGAGAGGGTCTGAAGCTTTCTTT,CASSESRGSEAFF
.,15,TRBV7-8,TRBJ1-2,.,TGTGCCAGCAGCCGAGGGGGTGGAGCAGACTATGGCTACACCTTC,CASSRGGGADYGYTF
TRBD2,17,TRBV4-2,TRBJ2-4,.,TGTGCCAGCAGCCAAGACCCGCTGGGACTAGCGGAAAACATTCAGTACTTC,CASSQDPLGLAENIQYF
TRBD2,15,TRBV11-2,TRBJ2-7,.,TGTGCCAGCAGCTTAGCTAGCGGGGGGAATTACGAGCAGTACTTC,CASSLASGGNYEQYF
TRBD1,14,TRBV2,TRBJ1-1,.,TGTGCCAGCAGTGGGGGCCGACAGGGAACTGAAGCTTTCTTT,CASSGGRQGTEAFF
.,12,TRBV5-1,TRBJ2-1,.,TGCGCCAGCAGCTTGTCAGGGGATGAGCAGTTCTTC,CASSLSGDEQFF
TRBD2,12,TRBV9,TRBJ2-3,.,TGTGCCAGCACTAGCGGGACTGATACGCAGTATTTT,CASTSGTDTQYF
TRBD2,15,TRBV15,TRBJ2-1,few,TGTGCCACCAGCAGAGACGTTGCGGGAGCGAATGAGCAGTTCTTC,CATSRDVAGANEQFF
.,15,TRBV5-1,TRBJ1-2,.,TGCGCCAGCAGCTTGACTCCAGGCTCAAACTATGGCTACACCTTC,CASSLTPGSNYGYTF
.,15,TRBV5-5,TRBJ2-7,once,TGTGCCAGCAGCTACTACCAGGGGGTGGGAGGCGAGCAGTACTTC,CASSYYQGVGGEQYF
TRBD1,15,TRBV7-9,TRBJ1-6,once,TGTGCCAGCAGCTCGACCGGGACAGGGAATTCACCCCTCCACTTT,CASSSTGTGNSPLHF
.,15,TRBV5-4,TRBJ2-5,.,TGTGCCAGCAGCTTGGGGTCCAGGGAGGAAGAGACCCAGTACTTC,CASSLGSREEETQYF
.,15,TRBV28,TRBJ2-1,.,TGTGCCAGCAGCTCCCAGCCGGGGGTTTACAATGAGCAGTTCTTC,CASSSQPGVYNEQFF